Below are 17 T cell receptor beta chains sequenced from a single sample in a study of shared clonotypes between healthy human individuals. Terminally differentiated effector memory CD45RA+ cells were left out of the naive CD8 fraction, which was CD45RO-negative and positively selected for CCR7. The data were produced by immunoSEQ multiplex PCR, yet TCRdb's version contains in-frame clones alone and is incomplete. The sample has about 2 million clones; over 85% are singletons. The sequenced sample was naive CD8+ T cells sorted from blood. These receptor sequences come from a man between 18 and 35 years old in good health.

Note on this clone: Other DNA sequences in this sample translate to the same CDR3. Here the CDR3 DNA reads TGCGCCAGCAGCCTAGGACAGGGGTACGAGCAGTACTTC. Translating gives CASSLGQGYEQYF. This rearrangement joins TRBV4-1 to TRBJ2-7; 9 nucleotides agree with TRBD1. V shed 4 bases, J shed 4 bases, and the junction held 2 bases outside the gene matches. Germline V gene data show CDR1 as MGHRA and CDR2 as YSYEKL. The CDR3 has 13 amino acids.

Comment on this clone: The germline gene is not matched at one end of the junction; a read error may be the cause. The rearrangement links TRBV7-7 to TRBJ2-2; D may be TRBD1 (6 bases). The CDR3 consists of 14 residues. Germline V gene sequence: CDR1 SSHAT, CDR2 FNYEAQ (reference sequence). CDR3 in amino acids: CASRGQGVTGELFF. CDR3 DNA: TGTGCTAGCAGGGGTCAGGGTGTGACCGGGGAGCTGTTTTTT. The complete variable domain, with remaining parts taken from reference TRBV7-7 and TRBJ2-2, reads GAGVSQSPRYKVTKRGQDVTLRCDPISSHATLYWYQQALGQGPEFLTYFNYEAQPDKSGLPSDRFSAERPEGSISTLTIQRTEQRDSAMYRCASRGQGVTGELFFGEGSRLTVL.

The CDR3 region has the DNA TGTGCCAGCAGTTTTGGAGGCGGGCACGAGCAGTTCTTC. Its translation is CASSFGGGHEQFF. The chain is built from TRBV27 and TRBJ2-1, with D possibly matching TRBD2 (5 bases). The CDR3 is made up of 13 amino acids. Germline V gene sequence: CDR1 MNHEY, CDR2 SMNVEV (reference sequence). The germline V and J ends were trimmed by 3 bases and 10 bases, with 13 bases remaining between them.

CDR3 residues: CASSYSMGPTYNEQFF. The CDR3 coding sequence is TGTGCCAGCAGTTACTCGATGGGGCCTACCTACAATGAGCAGTTCTTC. The rearrangement links TRBV6-5 to TRBJ2-1; D perhaps matches TRBD1 (5 bases). The CDR3 is 16 amino acids. V lost 0 bases and J 2 bases, leaving 11 bases between the germline ends. The V gene's germline CDR1 is MNHEY and CDR2 SVGAGI.

This chain uses TRBV4-1 with TRBJ2-3, with 13 bases matching TRBD2. V was pared by 4 bases and J by 5 bases, with 3 bases of the junction left unmatched. Per germline, CDR1 MGHRA and CDR2 YSYEKL. This CDR3 is 15 amino acids long. DNA for the CDR3: TGCGCCAGCAGCCTTACTAGCGGGAGGGGAGATACGCAGTATTTT. This codes for CASSLTSGRGDTQYF.

The gene calls are TRBV5-6 and TRBJ2-6; tentatively, D is TRBD1 or TRBD2 (5 bases each). Per the germline V gene, CDR1 is SGHDT and CDR2 is YYEEEE. The V end was cut by 3 bases, the J end by 2 bases, with 9 bases between. This CDR3 has 15 residues. CDR3 in amino acids: CASSWGMAGANVLTF. The CDR3 coding sequence is TGTGCCAGCAGCTGGGGGATGGCTGGGGCCAACGTCCTGACTTTC.

V usage is TRBV15 and J usage is TRBJ2-7; the D is unclear. From germline, CDR1 is LNHNV and CDR2 YYDKDF (reference sequence). The length of the CDR3 is 15 residues. V was cut by 1 base and J by 4 bases, with 14 bases left in between. This chain's CDR3 is CATSRASPPGYEQYF. CDR3 sequence (DNA): TGTGCCACCAGCAGAGCTTCCCCGCCGGGTTACGAGCAGTACTTC.

The gene calls are TRBV25-1 and TRBJ2-5; D is ambiguous. The CDR3 is 14 amino acids. The V gene lost 1 base and the J gene lost 5 bases, with 11 bases spanning the gap. CDR1 and CDR2 from the germline V gene are MGHDK and SYGVNS. CDR3 in DNA: TGTGCCAGCAGTGAATGGGGAAAGATGGAGACCCAGTACTTC. Translated: CASSEWGKMETQYF.

This clone was seen a few times. The CDR3 sequence is CARGQGGSPLHF. The CDR3 DNA reads as TGTGCCAGGGGACAGGGGGGATCACCCCTCCACTTT. The gene calls are TRBV2 and TRBJ1-6, with 11 bases fitting TRBD1. Germline CDR1 and CDR2: SNHLY and FYNNEI. CDR3 length equals 12 residues. The V gene end was trimmed by 9 bases and the J gene end by 10 bases; junction bases not matched to a gene: 2.

The chain carries TRBV29-1 and TRBJ2-2; 8 bases align to TRBD2. The V gene end was trimmed by 1 base and the J gene end by 0 bases; junction bases not matched to a gene: 4. The CDR3 spans 16 residues. Germline V gene sequence: CDR1 SQVTM, CDR2 ANQGSEA. CDR3 bases: TGCAGCGTTGAAGGGGCGGGGGGATCGAACACCGGGGAGCTGTTTTTT. Protein: CSVEGAGGSNTGELFF.

DNA of the CDR3: TGCGCCAGCAGCTTGAGTCTCGGCCTAGCCAAAGAGACCCAGTACTTC. It codes for CASSLSLGLAKETQYF. The chain links TRBV5-1 to TRBJ2-5; TRBD2 might be the D (5 bases). The CDR3 spans 16 residues. CDR1 is SGHRS, CDR2 YFSETQ, per germline. Between the trimmed V and J ends, which lost 1 base and 3 bases, there was a span of 16 bases.

As concerns this clone: The sample has other DNA sequences that encode this CDR3 too. The chain is built from TRBV9 and TRBJ1-3; D is uncertain. This CDR3 has 14 residues. V gave up 1 base and J gave up 1 base, with 6 bases separating them. Looked up from germline, CDR1 is SGDLS and CDR2 is YYNGEE. The CDR3 sequence is CASSVSGSGNTIYF. CDR3 in DNA: TGTGCCAGCAGCGTATCGGGGTCTGGAAACACCATATATTTT.

This chain joins TRBV5-4 and TRBJ2-1, with D tentatively TRBD2 (6 bases). This CDR3 is 12 amino acids long. V was trimmed by 7 bases and J by 7 bases, leaving 12 bases between them. CDR1 and CDR2 (germline): SGHNT, YYREEE (reference sequence). The CDR3 sequence is CASGPGGNEQFF. The CDR3 region has the DNA TGTGCCAGCGGTCCTGGGGGGAATGAGCAGTTCTTC.

V is TRBV2 and J is TRBJ1-1, with 8 bases identical to TRBD1. The CDR3 covers 14 residues. With 8 bases clipped from V and 5 bases from J, the junction kept 10 bases outside the gene matches. Germline values: CDR1 SNHLY, CDR2 FYNNEI. CDR3: CASLTGGGKTEAFF. CDR3 coding DNA: TGTGCCAGCCTAACAGGGGGAGGGAAGACTGAAGCTTTCTTT.

V gene TRBV19 combines with J gene TRBJ2-3, with 10 bases that match TRBD2. Germline lookup yields CDR1 LNHDA and CDR2 SQIVND (reference sequence). The CDR3 covers 13 residues. Unmatched junction bases numbered 3, after V lost 8 bases and J lost 4 bases. The CDR3 reads CASGTSDADTQYF. CDR3 nucleotide sequence: TGTGCCAGTGGGACTAGCGACGCAGATACGCAGTATTTT.

The chain is built from TRBV28 and TRBJ2-7; either TRBD1 or TRBD2 may supply D (5 bases each). The CDR3 loop spans 15 amino acids. Trimming pared 1 base from V and 4 bases from J, leaving 14 bases between. Germline V lookup: CDR1 MDHEN, CDR2 SYDVKM. In nucleotides, the CDR3 is TGTGCCAGCAGTTTATCCGGGACCGCCTTTTACGAGCAGTACTTC. Protein sequence: CASSLSGTAFYEQYF.

The chain links TRBV25-1 to TRBJ2-5, with D tentatively TRBD2 (6 bases). This CDR3 spans 13 amino acids. The germline V gene has CDR1 MGHDK and CDR2 SYGVNS. Trimming stripped 3 bases from V and 1 base from J, with 6 bases between. The CDR3 coding sequence is TGTGCCAGCAGTGACGGGAGCCAAGAGACCCAGTACTTC. This codes for CASSDGSQETQYF.